In this sample, the clone carrying this T cell receptor (beta chain) turned up a few times. Its antigen is not identified. These data come from a study of response to subunit inactivated influenza vaccine. Notes on the study in general: With each seasonal influenza vaccination, the authors suggested, few new T cells are recruited.

Germline-derived CDR1 and CDR2 are SGHTA and FQGNSA. The CDR3 totals 15 residues. V lost 5 bases and J 4 bases, leaving 14 bases between the germline ends. TCRdb fed the RT-PCR reads into MiXCR, producing one record per CDR3 protein. This sample has about 520,000 distinct CDR3 sequences, with approximately 11% found just once. Sequenced material: PBMCs from blood, taken about 6 weeks after vaccination. The receptor comes from a man aged 50 to 60 who received an inactivated influenza vaccine. This rearrangement joins TRBV7-2 to TRBJ2-2; D is perhaps TRBD2 (5 bases). CDR3 sequence (DNA): TGTGCCAGCAGCCGCTGGACGGCGGGCACCGGGGAGCTGTTTTTT. Translation gives CASSRWTAGTGELFF.